The rows below give T cell receptor beta chains drawn from one sample of a study of T cell responses to AZD1222 COVID-19 vaccine. TCRdb keeps only in-frame clones here, not all; method: immunoSEQ multiplex PCR. The table has approximately 150,000 clones, about 92% seen once. The input for sequencing was peripheral blood, taken on day 0 of AZD1222 vaccination. These receptors originate from an adult in good health. The CDR3 runs from the conserved cysteine through the conserved F or W. D genes are given only for firm matches. Clone sizes are given selectively: once, few, many, or a class where the clone is expanded.

>TRBD1|TRBJ1-2|TRBV14|NA
TGTGCCAGCAGCCGCCGGACAGGAGACGGCTACACCTTC
CASSRRTGDGYTF
>NA|TRBJ1-5|TRBV29-1|once
TGCAGCGTTGTGGTTGAGGGGCATCAGCCCCAGCATTTT
CSVVVEGHQPQHF
>NA|TRBJ1-1|TRBV2|once
TGTGCCAGCAGTGAAAGGAACAGGGCCTTGAACACTGAAGCTTTCTTT
CASSERNRALNTEAFF
>TRBD2|TRBJ2-1|TRBV7-6|NA
TGTGCCAGCAGCTCGACTAGCGGGGGGGACAATGAGCAGTTCTTC
CASSSTSGGDNEQFF
>NA|TRBJ2-1|TRBV13|NA
TGTGCCAGCAGCTTAGGGTCCAATGAGCAGTTCTTC
CASSLGSNEQFF
>NA|TRBJ1-6|TRBV7-2|NA
TGTGCCAGCAGCCCAGTCTTTCGGGAGGTTAATTCACCCCTCCACTTT
CASSPVFREVNSPLHF
>NA|TRBJ1-3|TRBV14|few
TGTGCCAGCAGCCAAGTCCAGGGTCGCACTGGAAACACCATATATTTT
CASSQVQGRTGNTIYF
>NA|TRBJ1-3|TRBV6-5|NA
TGTGCCACCCAGGTTTTCTCTGGAAACACCATATATTTT
CATQVFSGNTIYF
>TRBD1|TRBJ1-4|TRBV7-9|once
TGTGCCAGCAGCGCGATACAGGGGGCCGGGGAAAAACTGTTTTTT
CASSAIQGAGEKLFF
>NA|TRBJ2-7|TRBV6-5|NA
TGTGCCAGCAGTTACTCGGGGGGCTCCTCCTACGAGCAGTACTTC
CASSYSGGSSYEQYF
>NA|TRBJ1-1|TRBV7-9|NA
TGTGCCAGCAGCTTCTTTACAGACAACACTGAAGCTTTCTTT
CASSFFTDNTEAFF
>NA|TRBJ2-1|TRBV15|NA
TGTGCCACCAGCAGAGATCTAGGAAATGAGCAGTTCTTC
CATSRDLGNEQFF
>NA|TRBJ1-2|TRBV25-1|NA
TGTGCCAGCAGTCAAGCACAGGGAAGGTATGGCTACACCTTC
CASSQAQGRYGYTF
>NA|TRBJ2-7|TRBV5-1|NA
TGCGCCAGCAGCTTGGGGGACGACTCCTACGAGCAGTACTTC
CASSLGDDSYEQYF
>TRBD1|TRBJ1-1|TRBV5-1|NA
TGCGCCAGCAGCGGAACAGGGGGAATGAACACTGAAGCTTTCTTT
CASSGTGGMNTEAFF
>TRBD2|TRBJ2-2|TRBV2|NA
TGTGCCAGCAACGGGGGAGCGGGAGGGGCGTTCGGGGAGCTGTTTTTT
CASNGGAGGAFGELFF
>TRBD2|TRBJ2-7|TRBV5-1|NA
TGCGCCAGCAGCCTAAGCGGGAGGGCCACCTACGAGCAGTACTTC
CASSLSGRATYEQYF
>TRBD1|TRBJ1-2|TRBV4-1|NA
TGCGCCAGCAGCCCTGCAGCCCAGGACAGGGAAATGTCTGTGCATGGCTACACCTTC
CASSPAAQDREMSVHGYTF
>TRBD1|TRBJ2-1|TRBV5-6|NA
TGTGCCAGCAGCTCCTTGACAGGGGGCTATGAGCAGTTCTTC
CASSSLTGGYEQFF
>NA|TRBJ1-1|TRBV2|NA
TGTGCCAGCACCCAGTACAGGAACACTGAAGCTTTCTTT
CASTQYRNTEAFF
>NA|TRBJ1-3|TRBV19|NA
TGTGCCAGTAGTACCTCGGCCGAAGGTGGAAACACCATATATTTT
CASSTSAEGGNTIYF
>NA|TRBJ2-3|TRBV24-1|NA
TGTGCCACCAGTGACACGCCCCTGACAGATACGCAGTATTTT
CATSDTPLTDTQYF
>NA|TRBJ1-2|TRBV2|NA
TGTGCCAGCAGTGAATGGACAGCCCCGGGCTTCTCGGGTGGCTACACCTTC
CASSEWTAPGFSGGYTF
>NA|TRBJ1-4|TRBV6-2/TRBV6-3|NA
TGTGCCAGCAGCGACGGAGCAACTAATGAAAAACTGTTTTTT
CASSDGATNEKLFF
>NA|TRBJ2-7|TRBV18|NA
TGTGCCAGCTCACGGGACCCCCGGGCGAACTACGAGCAGTACTTC
CASSRDPRANYEQYF
>NA|TRBJ2-1|TRBV2|NA
TGTGCCAGCAGTGAAGCCCCTAGCTACCGTTACAATGAGCAGTTCTTC
CASSEAPSYRYNEQFF
>TRBD2|TRBJ2-1|TRBV19|NA
TGTGCCAGTAGTACGGGGCTAGCGGGGTTATACAATGAGCAGTTCTTC
CASSTGLAGLYNEQFF
>NA|TRBJ1-1|TRBV5-8|NA
TGTGCCACCACGAAAGGAATAAGGGGCACTGAAGCTTTCTTT
CATTKGIRGTEAFF
>NA|TRBJ1-2|TRBV6-5|NA
TGTGCCAGCAGTTACTCAGTTTTTTATGCTAACTATGGCTACACCTTC
CASSYSVFYANYGYTF
>NA|TRBJ1-4|TRBV28|once
TGTGCCAGCAGTTTAGGGGGGAGGAATGAAAAACTGTTTTTT
CASSLGGRNEKLFF
>NA|TRBJ1-5|TRBV15|NA
TGTGCCACCAGCAGGGAAAATCAGCCCCAGCATTTT
CATSRENQPQHF
>NA|TRBJ2-1|TRBV5-1|NA
TGCGCCAGCAGCCTACATGACGGAGGGAATGAGCAGTTCTTC
CASSLHDGGNEQFF
>NA|TRBJ1-5|TRBV12-3/TRBV12-4|NA
TGTGCCAGCAGTTCTGCCCCGGGGGCCCAGCATTTT
CASSSAPGAQHF
>NA|TRBJ1-1|TRBV7-2|NA
TGTGCCAGCAGCTTAGTTTCTTCGGACAAGGCGGCAACCTTT
CASSLVSSDKAATF
>TRBD2|TRBJ2-1|TRBV7-8|NA
TGTGCCAGCAGCTTCCTACTAGCGGTTACCTACAATGAGCAGTTCTTC
CASSFLLAVTYNEQFF
>NA|TRBJ1-2|TRBV6-1|NA
TGTGCCAGCAGTGAAGGGGGGGTGGCTAACTATGGCTACACCTTC
CASSEGGVANYGYTF
>NA|TRBJ2-1|TRBV7-3|once
TGTGCCAGCAGCCCCGGGCGAGCGTCCTCCTACAATGAGCAGTTCTTC
CASSPGRASSYNEQFF